This T cell receptor (beta chain) was retrieved from a study of blood T cell repertoires in COVID-19. Original processing notes: It was from reference gene primer amplification that nucleated cell counts were estimated. Clones were read by immunoSEQ multiplex PCR, and TCRdb kept only the in-frame ones, dropping some. The V and J calls and clone size were taken over from that table, and D and trimming were inferred from the DNA. The sample consists of 250,000 or so clones, 65% to 85% of them appearing once. The sequencing sample was made of peripheral blood. The TCR was taken from a woman in her forties who had recovered from COVID-19.

The CDR3 DNA reads TGTGCCACCAGTGCAGGGTATCAGCCCCAGCATTTT. It is translated as CATSAGYQPQHF. The gene calls are TRBV24-1 and TRBJ1-5; D may be TRBD1 (5 bases). Germline CDR1 KGHDR, CDR2 SFDVKD. CDR3 size: 12 residues. The V end was cut by 5 bases, the J end by 5 bases, with 6 bases between.